This T cell receptor (beta chain) was captured in a study of cytomegalovirus exposure and HLA in healthy donors. From germline, CDR1 is LNHDA and CDR2 SQIVND (reference sequence). V was pared by 4 bases and J by 9 bases, with 10 bases of the junction left unmatched. The CDR3 is 15 amino acids. A remark on this clone: Its antigen remains unknown.

PCR primers comprised 60 Vbeta and 13 Jbeta primers. Clones were sequenced by immunoSEQ multiplex PCR, and TCRdb holds only the in-frame ones, with some missing. The sample includes 110,000 to 150,000 clones. General observations from the study: Cytomegalovirus association was assigned to more than 150 TCR beta chains. The number of N-insertions in an Asian-associated ancestry cluster was reportedly below the 666-donor mean in a later analysis.

Source material: PBMCs. The gene calls are TRBV19 and TRBJ2-1; 9 bases fit TRBD2. This TCR derives from a male donor in good health and CMV-seronegative. CDR3 nucleotides: TGTGCCAGTAGTAAACGGCGGGAGGGCCACGGTGAGCAGTTCTTC. Its translation is CASSKRREGHGEQFF.